Included here is one T cell receptor beta chain sequence, with context. TCRdb's copy holds only in-frame clones and misses some; the assay was immunoSEQ multiplex PCR. The sample contains about 150,000 clones, 78% of which appear only once. V gave up 2 bases and J gave up 1 base, with 17 bases separating them. Germline CDR1 is LNHDA and CDR2 is SQIVND (reference sequence). The CDR3 is 17 residues long. The sample belongs to a study of blood T cell repertoires in COVID-19. For the study at large: Samples came from the United States, Italy and Spain, spanning acute and convalescent COVID-19.

The rearrangement uses TRBV19 and TRBJ1-2; the D gene is possibly TRBD1 (6 bases). This TCR derives from an elderly man with acute or convalescent COVID-19. Material for sequencing was peripheral blood. CDR3 loop: CASSIIRAGEGNYGYTF. In DNA form, the CDR3 reads TGTGCCAGTAGTATAATCAGGGCAGGGGAAGGTAACTATGGCTACACCTTC.